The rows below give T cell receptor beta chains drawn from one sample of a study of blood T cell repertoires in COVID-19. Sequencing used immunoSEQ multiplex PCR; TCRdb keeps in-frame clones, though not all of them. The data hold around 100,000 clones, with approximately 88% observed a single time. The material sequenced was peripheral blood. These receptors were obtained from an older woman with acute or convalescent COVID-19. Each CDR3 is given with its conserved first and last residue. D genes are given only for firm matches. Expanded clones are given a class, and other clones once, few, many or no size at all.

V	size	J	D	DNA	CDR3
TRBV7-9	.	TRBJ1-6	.	TGTGCCAGCAGCTTAGGAGGTCAGGGAAGCTCACCCCTCCACTTT	CASSLGGQGSSPLHF
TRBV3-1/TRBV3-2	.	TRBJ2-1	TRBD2	TGTGCCAGCAGCCAGTACCTAGCGGGGTCGAATGAGCAGTTCTTC	CASSQYLAGSNEQFF
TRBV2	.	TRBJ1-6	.	TGTGCCAGCACCCAAGAGGGCGGGGGTGGACCCCTCCACTTT	CASTQEGGGGPLHF
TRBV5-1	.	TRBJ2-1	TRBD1	TGCGCCAGCAGCTTGGGATGGGGACAGGGAGGGAATGAGCAGTTCTTC	CASSLGWGQGGNEQFF
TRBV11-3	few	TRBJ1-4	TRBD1	TGTGCCAGCAGCTTTCCAGACAGGGAAGGGAATGAAAAACTGTTTTTT	CASSFPDREGNEKLFF
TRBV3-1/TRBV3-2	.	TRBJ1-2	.	TGTGCCAGCAGCCCACGTCAGGGCAACTATGGCTACACCTTC	CASSPRQGNYGYTF
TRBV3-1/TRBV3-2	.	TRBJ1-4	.	TGTGCCAGCAGCCAAGTTCCAGGGGTACAGGAACTGTTTTTT	CASSQVPGVQELFF
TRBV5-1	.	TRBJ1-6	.	TGCGCCAGCAGCTTGGCCGGGGGGGCCTCCTATAATTCACCCCTCCACTTT	CASSLAGGASYNSPLHF
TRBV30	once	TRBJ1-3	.	TGTGCCTGGAGTGTATGGGAGGGTCCCGGAAACACCATATATTTT	CAWSVWEGPGNTIYF
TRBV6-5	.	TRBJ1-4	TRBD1	TGTGCCAGCAGTTACTCGATGGGACAGGGGAATGAAAAACTGTTTTTT	CASSYSMGQGNEKLFF
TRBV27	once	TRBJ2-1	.	TGTGCCAGCAGTCTGAACTTGTACAATGAGCAGTTCTTC	CASSLNLYNEQFF
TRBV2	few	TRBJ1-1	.	TGTGCCAGCAGGGACAGCAACACTGAAGCTTTCTTT	CASRDSNTEAFF
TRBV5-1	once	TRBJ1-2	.	TGCGCCAGCAGTTTTAACGGGGAACCACATGGCTACACCTTC	CASSFNGEPHGYTF
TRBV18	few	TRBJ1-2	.	TGTGCCAGCTCACCAGAGGCCCCAGGGTCCGGTGGCTACACCTTC	CASSPEAPGSGGYTF
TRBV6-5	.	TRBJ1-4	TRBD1	TGTGCCAGCGATTTAGGGGGCTTCAGTGAAAAACTGTTTTTT	CASDLGGFSEKLFF
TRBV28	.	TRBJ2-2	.	TGTGCCACTGCGGGCTCCGGGGAGCTGTTTTTT	CATAGSGELFF
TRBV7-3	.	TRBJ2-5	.	TGTGCCAGCAGCTTAGGGCCCGCAGGAGAGACCCAGTACTTC	CASSLGPAGETQYF
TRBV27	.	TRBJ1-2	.	TGTGCCAGCAGTTTCCAGGGGAAGGGCCCCTATGGCTACACCTTC	CASSFQGKGPYGYTF
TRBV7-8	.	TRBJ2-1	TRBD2	TGTGCCAGCAGCTTTCCCCAATATCCTAGCGGGAGTAAAAATGAGCAGTTCTTC	CASSFPQYPSGSKNEQFF
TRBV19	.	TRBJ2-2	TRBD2	TGTGCCAGTAGCCGGACTAGCGGGGGGTACACCGGGGAGCTGTTTTTT	CASSRTSGGYTGELFF
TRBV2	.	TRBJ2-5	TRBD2	TGTGCCAGCAGTTCACAGGGACTAGCCCAAGAGACCCAGTACTTC	CASSSQGLAQETQYF
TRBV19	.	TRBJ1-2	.	TGTGCCAGTAGTAACAGGGTTTATGGCTACACCTTC	CASSNRVYGYTF